The clone carrying this T cell receptor beta chain has just a few counts. Time point denoted: patch test 2, 6 weeks after DPC sensitization. Treatment described: therapeutic diphenylcyclopropenone sensitization with weekly scalp DPC. This sample stems from a study of human T cells and chemical hapten exposure. The V gene's germline CDR1 is SGHVS and CDR2 FQNEAQ. Losses at the gene ends were 6 bases for V and 1 base for J; bases not matched to a gene: 10. The CDR3 has 16 residues. In the original processing: Sample-level TCR yields exhibited a median of around 93,000, with a range of roughly 20,000 to 750,000. One entry per CDR3 protein, called by TCRdb with MiXCR from the RACE reads. The V and J calls reflect TCRdb's pipeline rather than the authors' work. The sample shows about 110,000 distinct CDR3 sequences, roughly a tenth of them seen only once.

The rearrangement links TRBV7-8 to TRBJ2-7, with 9 bases aligning to TRBD1. This TCR came from a woman aged 40 to 50 with alopecia areata. Some clones in this sample may be carry-over from other donors' samples. The sample here was whole blood, taken in connection with sensitization to the hapten diphenylcyclopropenone (DPC). CDR3 in DNA: TGTGCCAGCAGTCCCAGAGCGGGACAGGGATCCTACGAGCAGTACTTC. Translating it yields CASSPRAGQGSYEQYF. The complete variable domain, with remaining parts taken from reference TRBV7-8 and TRBJ2-7, reads GAGVSQSPRYKVAKRGQDVALRCDPISGHVSLFWYQQALGQGPEFLTYFQNEAQLDKSGLPSDRFFAERPEGSVSTLKIQRTQQEDSAVYLCASSPRAGQGSYEQYFGPGTRLTVT.